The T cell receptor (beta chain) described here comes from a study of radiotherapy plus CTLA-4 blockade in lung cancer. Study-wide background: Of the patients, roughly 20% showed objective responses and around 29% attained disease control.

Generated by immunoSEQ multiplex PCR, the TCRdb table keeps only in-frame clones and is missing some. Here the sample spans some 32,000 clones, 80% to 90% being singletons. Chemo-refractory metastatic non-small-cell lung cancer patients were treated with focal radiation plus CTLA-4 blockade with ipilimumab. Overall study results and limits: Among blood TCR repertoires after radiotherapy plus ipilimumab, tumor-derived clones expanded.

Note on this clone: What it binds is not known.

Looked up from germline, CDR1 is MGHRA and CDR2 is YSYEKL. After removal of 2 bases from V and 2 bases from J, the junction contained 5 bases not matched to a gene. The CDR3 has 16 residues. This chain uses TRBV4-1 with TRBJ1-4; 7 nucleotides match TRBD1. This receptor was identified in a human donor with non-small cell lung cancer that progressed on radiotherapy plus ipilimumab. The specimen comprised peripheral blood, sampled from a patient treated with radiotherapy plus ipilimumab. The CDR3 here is CASSQTGAGTNEKLFF. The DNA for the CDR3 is TGCGCCAGCAGCCAAACAGGGGCCGGCACTAATGAAAAACTGTTTTTT.